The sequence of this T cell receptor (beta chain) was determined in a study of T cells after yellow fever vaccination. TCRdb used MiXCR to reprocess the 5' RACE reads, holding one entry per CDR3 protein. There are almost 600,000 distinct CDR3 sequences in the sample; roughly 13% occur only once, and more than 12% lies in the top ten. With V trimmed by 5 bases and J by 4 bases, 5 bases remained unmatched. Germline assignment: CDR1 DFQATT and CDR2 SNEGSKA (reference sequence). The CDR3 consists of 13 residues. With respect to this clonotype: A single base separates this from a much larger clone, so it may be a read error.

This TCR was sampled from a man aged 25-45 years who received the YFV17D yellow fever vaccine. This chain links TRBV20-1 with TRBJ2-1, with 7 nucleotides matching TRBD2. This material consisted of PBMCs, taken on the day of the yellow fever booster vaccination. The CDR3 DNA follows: TGCAGTGCTGGCGGGAGTCGGTACAATGAGCAGTTCTTC. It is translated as CSAGGSRYNEQFF.